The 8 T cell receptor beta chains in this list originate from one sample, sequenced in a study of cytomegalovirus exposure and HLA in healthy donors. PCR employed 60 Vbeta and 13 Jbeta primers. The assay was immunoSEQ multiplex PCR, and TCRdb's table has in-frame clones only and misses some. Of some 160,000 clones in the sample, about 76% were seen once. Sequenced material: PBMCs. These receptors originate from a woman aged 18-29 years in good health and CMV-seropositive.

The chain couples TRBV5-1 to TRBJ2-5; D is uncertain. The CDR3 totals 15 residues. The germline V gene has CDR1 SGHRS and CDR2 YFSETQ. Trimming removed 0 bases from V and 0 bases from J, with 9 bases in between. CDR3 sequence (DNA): TGCGCCAGCAGCTTGGGGAGTTGGTACCAAGAGACCCAGTACTTC. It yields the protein CASSLGSWYQETQYF. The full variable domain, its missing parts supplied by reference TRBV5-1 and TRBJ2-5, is KAGVTQTPRYLIKTRGQQVTLSCSPISGHRSVSWYQQTPGQGLQFLFEYFSETQRNKGNFPGRFSGRQFSNSRSEMNVSTLELGDSALYLCASSLGSWYQETQYFGPGTRLLVL.

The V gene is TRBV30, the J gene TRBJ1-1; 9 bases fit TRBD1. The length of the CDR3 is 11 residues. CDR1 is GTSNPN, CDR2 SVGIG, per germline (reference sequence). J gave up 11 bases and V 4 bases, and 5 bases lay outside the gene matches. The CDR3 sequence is CAWNRGLGAFF. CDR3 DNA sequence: TGTGCCTGGAACAGGGGGCTGGGGGCTTTCTTT.

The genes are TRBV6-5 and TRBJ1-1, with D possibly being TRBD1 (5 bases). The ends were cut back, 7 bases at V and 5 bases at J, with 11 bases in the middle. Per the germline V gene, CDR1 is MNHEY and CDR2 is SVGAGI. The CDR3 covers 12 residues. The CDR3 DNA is TGTGCCAGCACCCGGGAGGGGACTGAAGCTTTCTTT. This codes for CASTREGTEAFF.

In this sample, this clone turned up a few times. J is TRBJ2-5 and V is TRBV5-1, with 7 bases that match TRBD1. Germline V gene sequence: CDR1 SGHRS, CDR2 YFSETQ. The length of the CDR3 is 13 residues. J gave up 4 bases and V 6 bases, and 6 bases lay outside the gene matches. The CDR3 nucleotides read TGCGCCAGCATGGCAGGGGGAACAGAGACCCAGTACTTC. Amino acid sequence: CASMAGGTETQYF.

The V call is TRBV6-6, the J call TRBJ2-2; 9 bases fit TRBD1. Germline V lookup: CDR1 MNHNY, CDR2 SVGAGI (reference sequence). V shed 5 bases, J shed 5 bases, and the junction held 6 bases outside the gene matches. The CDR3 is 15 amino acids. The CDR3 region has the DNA TGTGCCAGCAGTGGGACAGGGTCGGGTACCGGGGAGCTGTTTTTT. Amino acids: CASSGTGSGTGELFF.

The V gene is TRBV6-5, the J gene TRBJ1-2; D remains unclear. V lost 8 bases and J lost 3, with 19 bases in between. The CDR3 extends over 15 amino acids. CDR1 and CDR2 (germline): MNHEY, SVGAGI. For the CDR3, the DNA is TGTGCCAGCGGGGAGGCCGTCCTCACTTACTATGGCTACACCTTC. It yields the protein CASGEAVLTYYGYTF.

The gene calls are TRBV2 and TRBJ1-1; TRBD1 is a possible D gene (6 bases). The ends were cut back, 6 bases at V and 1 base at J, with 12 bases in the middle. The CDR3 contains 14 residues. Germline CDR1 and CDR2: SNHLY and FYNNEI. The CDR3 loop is CASRAGVSNTEAFF. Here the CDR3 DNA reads TGTGCCAGCAGGGCAGGGGTTTCGAACACTGAAGCTTTCTTT.

The CDR3 here is CASSPETRISYEQYF. The CDR3 DNA follows: TGTGCCAGCAGCCCAGAGACTCGTATCTCCTACGAGCAGTACTTC. V is TRBV7-8 and J is TRBJ2-7; no firm D call. Trimming removed 5 bases from V and 0 bases from J, with 14 bases in between. The CDR3 contains 15 residues. The germline V gene encodes CDR1 SGHVS and CDR2 FQNEAQ. Variable domain in full (rest from reference TRBV7-8 and TRBJ2-7): GAGVSQSPRYKVAKRGQDVALRCDPISGHVSLFWYQQALGQGPEFLTYFQNEAQLDKSGLPSDRFFAERPEGSVSTLKIQRTQQEDSAVYLCASSPETRISYEQYFGPGTRLTVT.